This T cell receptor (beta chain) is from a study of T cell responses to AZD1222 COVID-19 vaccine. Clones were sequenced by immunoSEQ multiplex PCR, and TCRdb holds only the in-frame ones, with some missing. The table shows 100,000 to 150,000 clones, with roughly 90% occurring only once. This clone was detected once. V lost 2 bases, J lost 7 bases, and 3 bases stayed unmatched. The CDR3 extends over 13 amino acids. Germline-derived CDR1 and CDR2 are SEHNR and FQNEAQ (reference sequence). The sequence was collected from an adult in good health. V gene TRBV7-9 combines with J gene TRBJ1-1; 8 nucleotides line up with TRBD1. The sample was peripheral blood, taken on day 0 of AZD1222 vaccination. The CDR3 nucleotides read TGTGCCAGCAGCTTATCAGGGGGCGATGAAGCTTTCTTT. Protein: CASSLSGGDEAFF.